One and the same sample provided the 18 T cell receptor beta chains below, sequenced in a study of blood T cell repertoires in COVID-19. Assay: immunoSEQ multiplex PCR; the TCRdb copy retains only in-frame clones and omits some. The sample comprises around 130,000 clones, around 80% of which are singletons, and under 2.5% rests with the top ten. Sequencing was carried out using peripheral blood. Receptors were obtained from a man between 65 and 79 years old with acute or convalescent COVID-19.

The CDR3 coding sequence is TGTGCCAGCAGCCAAGATCGCGGCAGTACGCAGTATTTT. Its translation is CASSQDRGSTQYF. The chain joins TRBV14 to TRBJ2-3; D uncertain. Germline values: CDR1 SGHDN, CDR2 FVKESK. CDR3 length equals 13 residues. V lost 0 bases and J lost 8, with 9 bases in between. The whole variable domain, filled in from reference TRBV14 and TRBJ2-3, reads EAGVTQFPSHSVIEKGQTVTLRCDPISGHDNLYWYRRVMGKEIKFLLHFVKESKQDESGMPNNRFLAERTGGTYSTLKVQPAELEDSGVYFCASSQDRGSTQYFGPGTRLTVL.

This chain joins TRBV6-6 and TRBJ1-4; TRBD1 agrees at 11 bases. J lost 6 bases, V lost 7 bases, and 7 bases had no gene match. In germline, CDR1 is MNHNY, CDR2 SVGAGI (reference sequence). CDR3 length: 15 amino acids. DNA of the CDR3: TGTGCCAGCATGGAACGGGACAGGGGGTATGAAAAACTGTTTTTT. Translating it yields CASMERDRGYEKLFF.

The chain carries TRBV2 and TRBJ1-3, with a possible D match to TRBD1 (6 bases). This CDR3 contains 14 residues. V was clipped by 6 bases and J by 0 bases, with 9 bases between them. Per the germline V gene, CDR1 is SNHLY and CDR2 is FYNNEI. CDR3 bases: TGTGCCAGCAGGGTGGACAGCTCTGGAAACACCATATATTTT. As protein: CASRVDSSGNTIYF.

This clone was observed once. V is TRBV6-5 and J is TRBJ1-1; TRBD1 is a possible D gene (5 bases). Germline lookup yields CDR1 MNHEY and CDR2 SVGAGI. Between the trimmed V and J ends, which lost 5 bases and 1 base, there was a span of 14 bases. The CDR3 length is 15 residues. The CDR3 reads CASSPTATANTEAFF. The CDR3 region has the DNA TGTGCCAGCAGTCCCACCGCGACAGCGAACACTGAAGCTTTCTTT.

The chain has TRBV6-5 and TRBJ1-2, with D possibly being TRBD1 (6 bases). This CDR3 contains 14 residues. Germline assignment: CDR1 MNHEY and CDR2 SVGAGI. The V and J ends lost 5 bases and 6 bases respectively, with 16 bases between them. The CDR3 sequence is CASSRAQGWDGYTF. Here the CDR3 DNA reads TGTGCCAGCAGTCGGGCGCAGGGGTGGGATGGCTACACCTTC.

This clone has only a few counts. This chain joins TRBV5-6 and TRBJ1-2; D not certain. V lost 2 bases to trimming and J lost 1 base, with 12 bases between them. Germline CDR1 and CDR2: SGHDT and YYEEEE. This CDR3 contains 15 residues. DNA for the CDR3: TGTGCCAGCAGCTTCAGCGGCAGAGGTAACTATGGCTACACCTTC. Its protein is CASSFSGRGNYGYTF.

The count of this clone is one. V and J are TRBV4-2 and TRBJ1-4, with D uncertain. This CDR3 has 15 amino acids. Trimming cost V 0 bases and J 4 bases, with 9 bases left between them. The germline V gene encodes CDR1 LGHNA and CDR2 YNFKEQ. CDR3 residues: CASSQDARNNEKLFF. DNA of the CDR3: TGTGCCAGCAGCCAAGATGCCAGAAATAATGAAAAACTGTTTTTT.

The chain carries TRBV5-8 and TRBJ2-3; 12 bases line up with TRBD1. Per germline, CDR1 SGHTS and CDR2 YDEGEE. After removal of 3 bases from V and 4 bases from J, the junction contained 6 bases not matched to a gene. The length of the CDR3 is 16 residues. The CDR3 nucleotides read TGTGCCAGCAGCTCCCGGGACAGGGGGCGCGCAGATACGCAGTATTTT. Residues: CASSSRDRGRADTQYF.

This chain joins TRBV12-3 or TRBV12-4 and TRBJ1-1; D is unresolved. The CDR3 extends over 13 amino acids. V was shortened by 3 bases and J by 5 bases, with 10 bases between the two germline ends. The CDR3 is CASSFEEVTEAFF. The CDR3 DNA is TGTGCCAGCAGTTTCGAGGAAGTGACTGAAGCTTTCTTT.

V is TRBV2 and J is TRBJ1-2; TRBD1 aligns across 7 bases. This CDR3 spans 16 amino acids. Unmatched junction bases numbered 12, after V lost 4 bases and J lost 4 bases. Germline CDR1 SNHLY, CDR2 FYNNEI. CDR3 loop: CASSARRTGNFYGYTF. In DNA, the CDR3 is TGTGCCAGCAGTGCAAGGCGGACAGGCAACTTCTATGGCTACACCTTC.

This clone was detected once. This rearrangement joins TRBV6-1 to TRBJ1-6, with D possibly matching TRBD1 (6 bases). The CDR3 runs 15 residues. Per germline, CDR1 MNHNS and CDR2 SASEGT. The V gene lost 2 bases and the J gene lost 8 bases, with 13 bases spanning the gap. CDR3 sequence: CASSERSPGDSPLHF. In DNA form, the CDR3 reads TGTGCCAGCAGTGAAAGGAGCCCAGGGGATTCACCCCTCCACTTT.

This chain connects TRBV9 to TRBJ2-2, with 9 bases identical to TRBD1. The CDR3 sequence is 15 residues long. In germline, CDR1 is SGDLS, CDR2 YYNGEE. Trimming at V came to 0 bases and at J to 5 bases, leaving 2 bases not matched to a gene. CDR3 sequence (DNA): TGTGCCAGCAGCGTAGAGGACAGGGGTACCGGGGAGCTGTTTTTT. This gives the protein CASSVEDRGTGELFF.

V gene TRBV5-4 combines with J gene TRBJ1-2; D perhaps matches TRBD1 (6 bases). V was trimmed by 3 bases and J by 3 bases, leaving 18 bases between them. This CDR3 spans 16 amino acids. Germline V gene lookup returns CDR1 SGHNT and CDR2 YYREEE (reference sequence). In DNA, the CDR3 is TGTGCCAGCAGCTCAGCGTTACAGGGACGGCACTATGGCTACACCTTC. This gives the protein CASSSALQGRHYGYTF. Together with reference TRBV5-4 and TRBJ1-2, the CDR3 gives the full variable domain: ETGVTQSPTHLIKTRGQQVTLRCSSQSGHNTVSWYQQALGQGPQFIFQYYREEENGRGNFPPRFSGLQFPNYSSELNVNALELDDSALYLCASSSALQGRHYGYTFGSGTRLTVV.

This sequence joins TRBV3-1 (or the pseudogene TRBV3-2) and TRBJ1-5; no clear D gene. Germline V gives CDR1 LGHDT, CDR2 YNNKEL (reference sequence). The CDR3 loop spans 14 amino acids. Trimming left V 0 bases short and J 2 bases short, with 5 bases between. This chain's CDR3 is CASSQDRGNQPQHF. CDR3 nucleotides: TGTGCCAGCAGCCAAGATCGTGGCAATCAGCCCCAGCATTTT.

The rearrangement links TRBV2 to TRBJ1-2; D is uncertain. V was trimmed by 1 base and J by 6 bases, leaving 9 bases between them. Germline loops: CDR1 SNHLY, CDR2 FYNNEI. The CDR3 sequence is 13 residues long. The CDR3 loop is CASSEDEGDGYTF. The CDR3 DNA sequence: TGTGCCAGCAGTGAAGATGAAGGAGATGGCTACACCTTC.

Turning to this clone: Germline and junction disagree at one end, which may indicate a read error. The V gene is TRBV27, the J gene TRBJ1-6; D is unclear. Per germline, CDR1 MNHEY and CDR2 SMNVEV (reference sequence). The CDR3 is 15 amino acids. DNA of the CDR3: TGTGCCAGCAGTCTATCCCCGCACCGGAATTCACCCCTCCACTTT. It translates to CASSLSPHRNSPLHF.

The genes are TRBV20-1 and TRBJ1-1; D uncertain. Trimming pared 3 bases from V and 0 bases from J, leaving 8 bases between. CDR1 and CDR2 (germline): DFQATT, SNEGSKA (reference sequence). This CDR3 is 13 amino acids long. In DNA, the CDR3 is TGCAGTGCTAGTCAGTTATTGAACACTGAAGCTTTCTTT. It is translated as CSASQLLNTEAFF.

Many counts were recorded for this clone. CDR3 residues: CASSPGGQRPRNEQFF. The CDR3 region has the DNA TGTGCCAGCAGCCCAGGCGGACAGAGGCCTCGCAATGAGCAGTTCTTC. This sequence joins TRBV11-3 and TRBJ2-1; possible D gene TRBD1, 6 bases. The CDR3 has 16 amino acids. Germline V lookup: CDR1 SGHNT, CDR2 YENEEA. V lost 5 bases and J lost 6, with 20 bases in between.